This T cell receptor beta chain was sequenced in a study of T-cell memory formation after mild COVID-19. Study-level information: TCR clusters were mostly donor specific. Findings of the study overall: Memory from before infection featured some responding clones, which suggests cross-reactive memory joined. Whereas later expanders leaned CD4+, clones contracting day 15 to 85 showed a balanced CD4/CD8 makeup.

CDR1 is ENHRY and CDR2 is SYGVKD in the germline V gene. Deletions cut 3 bases from V and 4 bases from J, with 9 bases between. CDR3 length equals 14 residues. Barcoded TCR alpha and TCR beta cDNA libraries with UMIs came from 5'RACE using constant-segment primers. TCRdb reanalysed the 5' RACE reads using MiXCR and keeps one entry per CDR3 protein. This table has fewer than 550,000 distinct CDR3 sequences, over 15% appearing once. This clonotype was picked up a small number of times. As yet, its antigen is unknown. V gene TRBV10-3 combines with J gene TRBJ1-4; unclear D gene. The specimen was PBMCs or a T cell subset sorted from them (not recorded which). The TCR was taken from an adult woman who had mild COVID-19 (a few samples of this study predate the infection). Cell type and time point are not known. CDR3 residues: CAISERTVNEKLFF. The CDR3 nucleotides read TGTGCCATCAGTGAAAGGACTGTTAATGAAAAACTGTTTTTT.